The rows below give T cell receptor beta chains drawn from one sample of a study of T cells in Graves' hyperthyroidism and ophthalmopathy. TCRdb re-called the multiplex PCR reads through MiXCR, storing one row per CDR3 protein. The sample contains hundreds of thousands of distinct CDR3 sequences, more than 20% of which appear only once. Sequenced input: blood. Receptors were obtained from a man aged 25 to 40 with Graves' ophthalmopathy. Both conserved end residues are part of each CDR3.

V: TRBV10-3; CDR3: CAIRERTGDTEAFF
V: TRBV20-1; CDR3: CSARASGQGLEETQYF
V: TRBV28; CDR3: CASSLGQSMEGHNEQFF
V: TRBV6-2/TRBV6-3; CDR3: CASSSWTGDRQTQYF
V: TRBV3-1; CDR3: CASSQSGTGETQYF
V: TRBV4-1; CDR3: CASSQLRARGGSYEQYF
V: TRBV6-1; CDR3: CASSEARGAGSPLHF
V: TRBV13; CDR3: CASSFGTGIGHEQYF
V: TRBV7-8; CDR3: CASSLVDRAPQETQYF
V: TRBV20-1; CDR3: CSAEDNQETQYF
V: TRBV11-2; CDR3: CASSLEIHGAGYGYTF
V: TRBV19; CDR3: CASRAVDGRANEKLFF
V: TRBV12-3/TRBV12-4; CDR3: CASSFRDSSGTQYF
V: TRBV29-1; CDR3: CSVEDTYNEQFF
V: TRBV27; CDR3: CASASGGYGYTF
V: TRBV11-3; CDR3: CASSFTREGLDEQFF
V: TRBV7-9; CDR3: CASSLDRSLYEQYF
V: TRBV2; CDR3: CASSEKRKGDTQYF
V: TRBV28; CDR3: CASTPGNGNQPQHF
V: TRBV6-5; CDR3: CASSSIDRDIQYF
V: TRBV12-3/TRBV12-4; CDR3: CASQADYGYTF
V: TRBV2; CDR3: CASLETGEQYF
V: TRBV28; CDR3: CASGRQPPGQQNTEAFF
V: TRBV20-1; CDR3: CSASPYLESEQYF
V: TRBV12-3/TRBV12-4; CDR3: CASSPNRGGNQPQHF
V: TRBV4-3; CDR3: CASSQDHGGRGYNEQFF
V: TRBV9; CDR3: CASSAGTGSWLSPLHF
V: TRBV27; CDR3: CANSLAPSRVDGYTF
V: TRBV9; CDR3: CASSVDGGTGELFF